This T cell receptor beta chain stems from a study of blood T cell repertoires in COVID-19. The overall study: COVID-19 samples, acute and convalescent, were from the United States, Italy and Spain. PBMCs, B-cell-depleted T cells, or T cells were the source of the cDNA or gDNA that made up the material.

J gave up 7 bases and V 2 bases, and 4 bases lay outside the gene matches. Looked up from germline, CDR1 is SGHRS and CDR2 is YFSETQ. CDR3 length equals 13 residues. Original processing methods: Amplification with reference gene primers provided the estimates of nucleated cell counts. Assay: immunoSEQ multiplex PCR; the TCRdb copy retains only in-frame clones and omits some. V and J calls and clone size are copied from that table; D and trimming were computed from the DNA. The table lists some 14,000 clones, about four fifths of them singletons. The chain joins TRBV5-1 to TRBJ2-3; TRBD2 matches 7 bases. The material sequenced was peripheral blood. This receptor was identified in a human donor in a cohort sampled during active COVID-19. CDR3: CASSLSGTYTQYF. The DNA for the CDR3 is TGCGCCAGCAGCTTAAGCGGGACTTATACGCAGTATTTT.